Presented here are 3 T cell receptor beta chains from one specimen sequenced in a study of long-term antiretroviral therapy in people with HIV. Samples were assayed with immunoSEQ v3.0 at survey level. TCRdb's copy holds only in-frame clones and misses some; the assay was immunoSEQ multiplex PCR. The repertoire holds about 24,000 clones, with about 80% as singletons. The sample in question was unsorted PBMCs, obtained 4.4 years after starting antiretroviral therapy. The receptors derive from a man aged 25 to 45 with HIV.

The CDR3 protein is CASSDRISYNEQFF. CDR3 DNA sequence: TGCGCCAGCAGTGACAGGATCTCCTACAATGAGCAGTTCTTC. The V and J genes are TRBV10-1 and TRBJ2-1, with D hard to call. The germline V gene encodes CDR1 WNHNN and CDR2 SYGVQD (reference sequence). The CDR3 runs to 14 residues. Trimming took off 3 bases at V and 0 bases at J, with 6 bases between the two ends.

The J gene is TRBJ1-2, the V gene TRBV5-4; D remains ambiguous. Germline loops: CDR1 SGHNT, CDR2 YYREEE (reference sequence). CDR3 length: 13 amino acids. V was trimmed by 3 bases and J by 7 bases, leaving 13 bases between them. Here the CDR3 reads CASSSDGRSGYTF. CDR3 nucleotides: TGTGCCAGCAGCTCGGACGGGAGGAGTGGCTACACCTTC.

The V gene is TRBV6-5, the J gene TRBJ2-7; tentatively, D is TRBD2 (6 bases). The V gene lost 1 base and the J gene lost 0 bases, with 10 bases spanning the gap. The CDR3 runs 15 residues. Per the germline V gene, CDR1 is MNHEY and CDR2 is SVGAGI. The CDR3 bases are TGTGCCAGCAGTTACTGGGGGGACCTCTCCTACGAGCAGTACTTC. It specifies CASSYWGDLSYEQYF.